Listed here are 13 T cell receptor beta chains from one sample, sequenced in a study of blood T cell repertoires in COVID-19. Assay used: immunoSEQ multiplex PCR; TCRdb lists only in-frame clones, some missing. The table lists about 100,000 clones, roughly 86% of them singletons. The specimen was peripheral blood. Every receptor here comes from a woman in her sixties or seventies with acute or convalescent COVID-19.

This chain joins TRBV11-1 and TRBJ1-2, with 9 positions matching TRBD1. The CDR3 consists of 15 residues. The germline V gene encodes CDR1 SGHAT and CDR2 FQDESV (reference sequence). After removal of 1 base from V and 4 bases from J, the junction contained 4 bases not matched to a gene. CDR3 nucleotides: TGTGCCAGCAGCTTAGAAGGACAGGGGAGCTATGGCTACACCTTC. This encodes CASSLEGQGSYGYTF.

This chain uses TRBV19 with TRBJ1-5, with 9 bases that match TRBD1. The CDR3 consists of 16 residues. The ends lost 6 bases at V and 3 bases at J; junction bases unmatched: 9. Germline CDR1 reads LNHDA; CDR2 reads SQIVND (reference sequence). The CDR3 nucleotides read TGTGCCAGTAGCAAAATTGACAGGGGGTACAATCAGCCCCAGCATTTT. It yields the protein CASSKIDRGYNQPQHF.

Only one count was recorded for this clone. CDR3 sequence: CASSYGLDYNEQFF. The CDR3 coding sequence is TGTGCCAGCAGTTACGGACTGGACTACAATGAGCAGTTCTTC. The chain is built from TRBV6-5 and TRBJ2-1; D is perhaps TRBD2 (5 bases). The CDR3 loop spans 14 amino acids. The germline CDR1 and CDR2 sequences are MNHEY and SVGAGI. The V end was cut by 2 bases, the J end by 3 bases, with 8 bases between.

This clone appeared a few times. V is TRBV28 and J is TRBJ1-2; D gene unclear. Germline CDR1 and CDR2: MDHEN and SYDVKM. V gave up 2 bases and J gave up 8 bases, with 9 bases separating them. The CDR3 contains 12 residues. The CDR3 loop is CASSLPLEGYTF. The CDR3 bases are TGTGCCAGCAGTTTACCCCTAGAGGGCTACACCTTC.

This chain links TRBV23-1 with TRBJ2-1, with 16 bases identical to TRBD2. TRBV23-1 qualifies as an ORF whose function is uncertain. The CDR3 spans 24 residues. The V and J ends lost 2 bases and 4 bases, in that order; junction bases with no gene match: 23. The CDR3 region is CASSQTYDPGTSGREAPIYNEQFF. CDR3 DNA: TGCGCCAGCAGTCAAACATACGATCCCGGGACTAGCGGGAGGGAGGCCCCTATTTACAATGAGCAGTTCTTC.

The chain combines TRBV19 with TRBJ1-3; D perhaps matches TRBD1 (5 bases). The CDR3 loop spans 14 amino acids. Germline V gene data show CDR1 as LNHDA and CDR2 as SQIVND (reference sequence). Trimming took off 3 bases at V and 3 bases at J, with 9 bases between the two ends. The DNA of the CDR3 is TGTGCCAGTAGTATCGGTACAGGTGGAAACACCATATATTTT. Amino acids: CASSIGTGGNTIYF.

This chain connects TRBV5-1 to TRBJ1-2, with TRBD1 matching over 7 bases. The CDR3 is 15 amino acids. The trim removed 0 bases at V and 8 bases at J, leaving 10 bases unmatched. CDR1 is SGHRS and CDR2 is YFSETQ in the germline V gene. The CDR3 reads CASSLVAGGAEGYTF. CDR3 sequence (DNA): TGCGCCAGCAGCTTGGTGGCAGGGGGTGCGGAAGGCTACACCTTC. Filled out from reference TRBV5-1 and TRBJ1-2, the complete variable domain reads KAGVTQTPRYLIKTRGQQVTLSCSPISGHRSVSWYQQTPGQGLQFLFEYFSETQRNKGNFPGRFSGRQFSNSRSEMNVSTLELGDSALYLCASSLVAGGAEGYTFGSGTRLTVV.

The V call is TRBV6-1, the J call TRBJ2-2, with 10 positions matching TRBD2. The CDR3 contains 15 residues. Germline V CDR1 and CDR2: MNHNS, SASEGT. Trimming cost V 2 bases and J 6 bases; bases outside gene matches: 3. The CDR3 nucleotides read TGTGCCAGCAGTGAAAGCGGGGGGGTTGCCGGGGAGCTGTTTTTT. It yields the protein CASSESGGVAGELFF.

This sequence joins TRBV6-6 and TRBJ1-5; 9 bases are a match to TRBD1. CDR1 is MNHNY, CDR2 SVGAGI, per germline (reference sequence). The CDR3 covers 15 residues. V lost 8 bases, J lost 7 bases, and 12 bases stayed unmatched. CDR3 nucleotide sequence: TGTGCCAGCGCAAACATGGGACAGGGCACGCAGCCCCAGCATTTT. Translating it yields CASANMGQGTQPQHF.

This chain connects TRBV5-1 to TRBJ2-3, with TRBD2 identical over 7 bases. Germline CDR1 and CDR2: SGHRS and YFSETQ. Trimming took 0 bases from V and 4 from J; bases not matched to a gene: 14. The CDR3 totals 18 residues. DNA for the CDR3: TGCGCCAGCAGCTTGGCCTTTGGGGCGGGAGAGAGTTCAGATACGCAGTATTTT. Translating it yields CASSLAFGAGESSDTQYF.

The chain joins TRBV2 to TRBJ2-5; D is undetermined. The CDR3 sequence is 14 residues long. Germline CDR1 and CDR2: SNHLY and FYNNEI. V lost 6 bases and J lost 5, with 16 bases in between. The CDR3 DNA reads TGTGCCAGCAGCGGCGTCGTAGCTTGGGAGACCCAGTACTTC. It yields the protein CASSGVVAWETQYF. The whole variable domain, remainder taken from reference TRBV2 and TRBJ2-5, is EPEVTQTPSHQVTQMGQEVILRCVPISNHLYFYWYRQILGQKVEFLVSFYNNEISEKSEIFDDQFSVERPDGSNFTLKIRSTKLEDSAMYFCASSGVVAWETQYFGPGTRLLVL.

The J gene is TRBJ2-7, the V gene TRBV30, with D perhaps TRBD2 (5 bases). Trimming took 0 bases from V and 6 from J, leaving 12 bases between them. This CDR3 is 13 amino acids long. Germline lookup yields CDR1 GTSNPN and CDR2 SVGIG (reference sequence). In nucleotides, the CDR3 is TGTGCCTGGAGTGTACTAGAAGGGCGCGAGCAGTACGTC. Translating gives CAWSVLEGREQYV.

The chain's CDR3 is CASSEVPLESAANSPLHF. The CDR3 region has the DNA TGTGCCAGCAGTGAAGTTCCCCTAGAGTCGGCGGCTAATTCACCCCTCCACTTT. The gene calls are TRBV6-1 and TRBJ1-6, with D hard to call. The CDR3 sequence is 18 residues long. V lost 1 base to trimming and J lost 6 bases, with 19 bases between them. Germline CDR1 is MNHNS and CDR2 is SASEGT.